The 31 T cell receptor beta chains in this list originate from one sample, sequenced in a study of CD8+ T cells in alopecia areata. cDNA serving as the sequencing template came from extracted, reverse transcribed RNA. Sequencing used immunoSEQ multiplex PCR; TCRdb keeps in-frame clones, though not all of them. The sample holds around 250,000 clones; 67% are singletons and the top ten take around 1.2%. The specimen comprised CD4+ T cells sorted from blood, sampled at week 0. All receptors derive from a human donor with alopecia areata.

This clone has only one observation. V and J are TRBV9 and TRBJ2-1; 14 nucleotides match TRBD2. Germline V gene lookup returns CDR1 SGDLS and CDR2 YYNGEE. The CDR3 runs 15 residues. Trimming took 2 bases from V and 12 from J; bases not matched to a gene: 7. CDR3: CASSVTSGGATSQFF. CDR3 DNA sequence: TGTGCCAGCAGCGTGACTAGCGGGGGGGCCACTTCGCAGTTCTTC.

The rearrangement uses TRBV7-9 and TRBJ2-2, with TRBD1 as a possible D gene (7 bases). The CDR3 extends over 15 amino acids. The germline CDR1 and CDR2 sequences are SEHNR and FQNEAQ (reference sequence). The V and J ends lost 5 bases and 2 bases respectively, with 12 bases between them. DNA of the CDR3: TGTGCCAGCAGCCGGCGGGACAGCAACACCGGGGAGCTGTTTTTT. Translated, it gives CASSRRDSNTGELFF.

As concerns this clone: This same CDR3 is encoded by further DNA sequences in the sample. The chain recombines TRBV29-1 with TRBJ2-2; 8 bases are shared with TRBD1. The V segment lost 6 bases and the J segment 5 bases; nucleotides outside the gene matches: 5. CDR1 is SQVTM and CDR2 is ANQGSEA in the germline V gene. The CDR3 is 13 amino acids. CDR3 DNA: TGCAGCGTCAGGACAGGGAGGACCGGGGAGCTGTTTTTT. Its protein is CSVRTGRTGELFF.

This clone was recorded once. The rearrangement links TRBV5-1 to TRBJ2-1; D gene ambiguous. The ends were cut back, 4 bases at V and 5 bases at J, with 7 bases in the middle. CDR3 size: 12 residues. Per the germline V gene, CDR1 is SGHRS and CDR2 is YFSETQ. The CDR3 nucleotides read TGCGCCAGCAGCGTCCCAGACAATGAGCAGTTCTTC. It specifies CASSVPDNEQFF.

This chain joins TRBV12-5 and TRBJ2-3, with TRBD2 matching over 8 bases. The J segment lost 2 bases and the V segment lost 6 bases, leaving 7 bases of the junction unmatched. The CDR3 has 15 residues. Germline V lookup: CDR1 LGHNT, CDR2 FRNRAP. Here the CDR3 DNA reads TGTGCTAGTGGCAAAGGACTAGCCGCCACAGATACGCAGTATTTT. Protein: CASGKGLAATDTQYF.

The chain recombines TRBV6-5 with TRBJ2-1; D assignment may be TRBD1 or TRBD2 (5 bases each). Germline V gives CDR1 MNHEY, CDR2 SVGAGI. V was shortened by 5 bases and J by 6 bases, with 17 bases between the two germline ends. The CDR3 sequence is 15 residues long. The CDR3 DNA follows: TGTGCCAGCAGTCACCGGGACGGAGAAGTCAATGAGCAGTTCTTC. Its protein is CASSHRDGEVNEQFF.

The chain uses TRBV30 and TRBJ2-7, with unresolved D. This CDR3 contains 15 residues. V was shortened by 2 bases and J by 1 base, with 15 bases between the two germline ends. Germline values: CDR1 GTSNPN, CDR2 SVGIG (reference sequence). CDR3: CAWSPARRRSYEQYF. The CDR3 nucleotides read TGTGCCTGGAGTCCAGCGCGGCGTCGATCCTACGAGCAGTACTTC.

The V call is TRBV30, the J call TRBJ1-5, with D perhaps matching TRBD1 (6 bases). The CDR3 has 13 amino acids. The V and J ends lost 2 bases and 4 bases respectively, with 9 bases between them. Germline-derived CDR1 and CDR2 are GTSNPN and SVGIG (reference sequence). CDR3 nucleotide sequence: TGTGCCTGGAGTAGGACAGAAAATCAGCCCCAGCATTTT. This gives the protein CAWSRTENQPQHF.

This CDR3 reads CASSLGITDTQYF. CDR3 in DNA: TGTGCCAGCTCACTCGGGATCACAGATACGCAGTATTTT. The chain employs TRBV18 and TRBJ2-3, with a tentative D call TRBD2 (5 bases). With 4 bases removed from V and 2 bases from J, the gap between germline ends came to 7 bases. CDR1 and CDR2 (germline): KGHSH, LQKENI. The CDR3 loop spans 13 amino acids.

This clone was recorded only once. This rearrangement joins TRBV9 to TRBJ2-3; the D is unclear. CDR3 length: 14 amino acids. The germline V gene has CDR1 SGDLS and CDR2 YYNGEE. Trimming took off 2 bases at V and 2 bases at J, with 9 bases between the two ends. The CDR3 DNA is TGTGCCAGCAGCGTGGAGACCTACACAGATACGCAGTATTTT. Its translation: CASSVETYTDTQYF.

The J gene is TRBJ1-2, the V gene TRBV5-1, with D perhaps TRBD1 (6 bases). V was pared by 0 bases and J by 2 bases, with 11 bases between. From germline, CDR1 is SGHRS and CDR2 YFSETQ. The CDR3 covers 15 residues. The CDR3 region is CASSLEVGQNYGYTF. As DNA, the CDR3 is TGCGCCAGCAGCTTGGAAGTCGGACAGAACTATGGCTACACCTTC.

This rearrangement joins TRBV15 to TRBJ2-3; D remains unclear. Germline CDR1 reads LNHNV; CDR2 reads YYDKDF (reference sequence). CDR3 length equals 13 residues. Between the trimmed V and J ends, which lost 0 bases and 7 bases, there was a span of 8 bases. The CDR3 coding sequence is TGTGCCACCAGCAGAGATAAGAGAAATACGCAGTATTTT. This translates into CATSRDKRNTQYF.

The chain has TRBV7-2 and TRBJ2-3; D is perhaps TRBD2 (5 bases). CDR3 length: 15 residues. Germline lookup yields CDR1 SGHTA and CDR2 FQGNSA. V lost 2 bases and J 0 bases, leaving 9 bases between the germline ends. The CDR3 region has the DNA TGTGCCAGCAGCTTACCACTAGGGAGCACAGATACGCAGTATTTT. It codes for CASSLPLGSTDTQYF.

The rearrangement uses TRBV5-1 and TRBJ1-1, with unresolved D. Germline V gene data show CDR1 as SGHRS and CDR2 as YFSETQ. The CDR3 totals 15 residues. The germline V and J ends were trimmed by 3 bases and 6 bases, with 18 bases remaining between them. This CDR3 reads CASSSGPSEFSEAFF. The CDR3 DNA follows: TGCGCCAGCAGCTCCGGACCCTCGGAGTTCTCTGAAGCTTTCTTT.

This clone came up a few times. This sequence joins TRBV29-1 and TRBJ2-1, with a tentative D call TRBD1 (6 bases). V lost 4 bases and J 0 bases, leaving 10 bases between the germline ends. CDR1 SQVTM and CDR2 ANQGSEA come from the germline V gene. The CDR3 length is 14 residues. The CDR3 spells CSVGTESSYNEQFF. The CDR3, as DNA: TGCAGCGTTGGGACAGAAAGCTCCTACAATGAGCAGTTCTTC.

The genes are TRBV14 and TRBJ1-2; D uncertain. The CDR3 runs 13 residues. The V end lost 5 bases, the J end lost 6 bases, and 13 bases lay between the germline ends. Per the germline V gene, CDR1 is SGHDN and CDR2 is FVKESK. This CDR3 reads CASSSEGRHGYTF. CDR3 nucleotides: TGTGCCAGCAGCTCGGAAGGGCGGCATGGCTACACCTTC.

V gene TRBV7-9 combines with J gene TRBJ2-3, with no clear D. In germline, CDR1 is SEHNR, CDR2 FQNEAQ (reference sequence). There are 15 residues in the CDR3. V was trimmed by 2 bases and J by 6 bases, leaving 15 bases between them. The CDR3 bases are TGTGCCAGCAGCTTATTAGTACCCACCGGGGATACGCAGTATTTT. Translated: CASSLLVPTGDTQYF.

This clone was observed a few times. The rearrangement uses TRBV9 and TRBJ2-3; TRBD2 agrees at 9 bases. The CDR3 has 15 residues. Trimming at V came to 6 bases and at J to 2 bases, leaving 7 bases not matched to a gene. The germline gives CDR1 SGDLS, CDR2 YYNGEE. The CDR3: CASNEAGGHTDTQYF. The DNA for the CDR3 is TGTGCCAGCAACGAAGCGGGGGGCCACACAGATACGCAGTATTTT.

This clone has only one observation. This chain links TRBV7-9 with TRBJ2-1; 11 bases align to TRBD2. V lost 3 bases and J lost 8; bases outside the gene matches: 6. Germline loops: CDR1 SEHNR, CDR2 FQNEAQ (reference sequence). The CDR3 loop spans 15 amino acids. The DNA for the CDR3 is TGTGCCAGCAGCTTGTATAGCGGGGGGGCCTATGAGCAGTTCTTC. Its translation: CASSLYSGGAYEQFF.

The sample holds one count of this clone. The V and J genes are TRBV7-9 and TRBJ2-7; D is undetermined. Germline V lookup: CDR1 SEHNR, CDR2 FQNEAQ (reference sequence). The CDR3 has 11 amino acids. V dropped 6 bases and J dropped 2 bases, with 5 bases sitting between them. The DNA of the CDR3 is TGTGCCAGCAGTCGTACCTACGAGCAGTACTTC. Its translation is CASSRTYEQYF.

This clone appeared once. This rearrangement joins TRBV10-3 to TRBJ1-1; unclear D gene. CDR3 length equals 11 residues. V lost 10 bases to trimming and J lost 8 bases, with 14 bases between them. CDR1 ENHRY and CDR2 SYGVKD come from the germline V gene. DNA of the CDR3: TGTGCCACGAGAGGCGGAGACGAAGCTTTCTTT. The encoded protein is CATRGGDEAFF.

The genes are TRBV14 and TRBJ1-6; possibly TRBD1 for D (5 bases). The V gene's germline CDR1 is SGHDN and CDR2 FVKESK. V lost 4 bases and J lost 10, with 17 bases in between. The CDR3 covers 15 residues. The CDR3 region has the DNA TGTGCCAGCAGCCCCCTCGGGACGGAGGGGTCACCCCTCCACTTT. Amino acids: CASSPLGTEGSPLHF.

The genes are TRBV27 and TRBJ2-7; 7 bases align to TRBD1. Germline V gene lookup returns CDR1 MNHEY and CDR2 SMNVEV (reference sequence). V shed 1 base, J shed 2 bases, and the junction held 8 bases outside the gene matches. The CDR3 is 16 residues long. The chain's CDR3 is CASSLLAGTVPYEQYF. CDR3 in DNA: TGTGCCAGCAGTTTATTGGCTGGGACAGTACCCTACGAGCAGTACTTC.

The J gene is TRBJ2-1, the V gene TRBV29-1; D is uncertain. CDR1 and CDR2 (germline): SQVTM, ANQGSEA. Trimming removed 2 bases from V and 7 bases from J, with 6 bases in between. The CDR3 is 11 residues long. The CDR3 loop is CSVELGNEQFF. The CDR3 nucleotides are TGCAGCGTTGAATTGGGAAATGAGCAGTTCTTC.

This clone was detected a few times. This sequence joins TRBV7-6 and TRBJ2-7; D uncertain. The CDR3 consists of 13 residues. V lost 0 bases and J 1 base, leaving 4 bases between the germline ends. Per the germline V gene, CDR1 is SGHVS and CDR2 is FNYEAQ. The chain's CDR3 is CASSLARSYEQYF. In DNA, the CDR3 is TGTGCCAGCAGCTTAGCGAGGTCCTACGAGCAGTACTTC.

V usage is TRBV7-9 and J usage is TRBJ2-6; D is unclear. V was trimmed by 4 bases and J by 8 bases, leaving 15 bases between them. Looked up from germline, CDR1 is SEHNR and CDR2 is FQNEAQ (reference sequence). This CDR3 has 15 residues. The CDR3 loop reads CASSSLRSSSNVLTF. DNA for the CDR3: TGTGCCAGCAGCTCGTTACGCAGCAGCTCCAACGTCCTGACTTTC.

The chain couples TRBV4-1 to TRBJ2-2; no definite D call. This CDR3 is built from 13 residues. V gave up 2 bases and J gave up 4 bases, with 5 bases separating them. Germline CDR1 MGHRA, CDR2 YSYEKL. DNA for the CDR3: TGCGCCAGCAGCCAACCGGGCACCGGGGAGCTGTTTTTT. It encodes CASSQPGTGELFF.

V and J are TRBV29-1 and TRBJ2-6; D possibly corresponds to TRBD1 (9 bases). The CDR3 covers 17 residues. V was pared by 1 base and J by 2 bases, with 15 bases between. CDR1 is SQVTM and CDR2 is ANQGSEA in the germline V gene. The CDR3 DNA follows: TGCAGCGTTGAAGGGGGACAGGGACTAGCTGGGGCCAACGTCCTGACTTTC. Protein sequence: CSVEGGQGLAGANVLTF.

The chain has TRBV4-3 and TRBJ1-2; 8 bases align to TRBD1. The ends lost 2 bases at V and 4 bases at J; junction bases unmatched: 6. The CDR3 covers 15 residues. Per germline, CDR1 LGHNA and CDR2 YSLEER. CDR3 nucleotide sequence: TGCGCCAGCAGCCAATCCAACAGGGGGATCTATGGCTACACCTTC. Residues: CASSQSNRGIYGYTF.

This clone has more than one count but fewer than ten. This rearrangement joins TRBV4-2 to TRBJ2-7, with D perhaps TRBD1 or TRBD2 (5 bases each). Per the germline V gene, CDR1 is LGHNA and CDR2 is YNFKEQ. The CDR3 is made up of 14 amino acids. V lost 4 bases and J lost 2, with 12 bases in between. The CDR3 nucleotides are TGTGCCAGCAGCCCGGCGCAGGGAGCCTACGAGCAGTACTTC. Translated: CASSPAQGAYEQYF.

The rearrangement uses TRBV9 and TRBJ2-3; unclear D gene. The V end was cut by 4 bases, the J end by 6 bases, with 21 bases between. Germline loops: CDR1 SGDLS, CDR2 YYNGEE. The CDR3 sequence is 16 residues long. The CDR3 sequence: CASSLRTGDTADTQYF. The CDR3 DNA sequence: TGTGCCAGCAGCCTCCGGACCGGTGACACCGCGGATACGCAGTATTTT.